This TCR beta chain was identified during a study of blood T cell repertoires in COVID-19. Study overall: The origin of the acute and convalescent COVID-19 samples was the United States, Italy and Spain.

Donors of Cohort 3 who recovered were those that had two negative PCRs, clearance, or symptom resolution. Produced via immunoSEQ multiplex PCR; TCRdb's table is partial and in-frame only. The sample includes about 310,000 clones, roughly 87% seen only once; the top ten take approximately 9%. The V end was cut by 3 bases, the J end by 8 bases, with 10 bases between. The CDR3 sequence is 12 residues long. The germline gives CDR1 SGHTA, CDR2 FQGNSA. The sequencing sample was made of PBMCs or T cells enriched from blood (not recorded which). The receptor was isolated from a woman between 18 and 29 years old who had recovered from COVID-19. The gene calls are TRBV7-2 and TRBJ1-2, with D unresolved. The DNA for the CDR3 is TGTGCCAGCAGCTTCTTGGGGAGGGGCTACACCTTC. Amino acids: CASSFLGRGYTF.